This passage covers 16 T cell receptor beta chains from one sample sequenced in a study of T-cell reconstitution after alpha-beta-depleted transplantation in children. Study results and limitations: Expanded clones from the graft, numbering several hundred, reportedly supplied alpha-beta T cells about two months after transplant.

These receptors have no identified antigens. As it was prepared, the TCRbeta library received unique molecular identifiers. Each CDR3 protein is one row after TCRdb ran MiXCR on the PCR reads. The data hold about 32,000 distinct CDR3 sequences, with about 7% observed a single time. This sample comprised peripheral blood, obtained 60 days after TCRalphabeta/CD19-depleted stem cell transplant. All receptors derive from a child younger than two who had a stem cell transplant for acute myeloid leukemia, so the T cells may come from the graft donor.

This clonotype was detected many times. The chain uses TRBV27 and TRBJ2-1; 7 bases are a match to TRBD2. The CDR3 runs to 18 residues. J gave up 2 bases and V 4 bases, and 14 bases lay outside the gene matches. Germline V gene lookup returns CDR1 MNHEY and CDR2 SMNVEV (reference sequence). CDR3 loop: CASSWTFPSGGAYNEQFF. In DNA form, the CDR3 reads TGTGCCAGCAGTTGGACCTTCCCCTCGGGAGGTGCCTACAATGAGCAGTTCTTC.

This clonotype was seen ten or more times. V is TRBV12-3 or TRBV12-4 and J is TRBJ1-2, with 7 bases matching TRBD1. Trimming at V came to 5 bases and at J to 8 bases, leaving 17 bases not matched to a gene. The CDR3 consists of 16 residues. In DNA, the CDR3 is TGTGCCAGCAGTCTCCCCCGACAGGGTAGGGCTTGGGGCTACACCTTC. This translates into CASSLPRQGRAWGYTF.

In this sample, this clonotype turned up many times. The J gene is TRBJ2-2, the V gene TRBV6-5, with D possibly matching TRBD1 (5 bases). V gave up 0 bases and J gave up 3 bases, with 8 bases separating them. This CDR3 comprises 15 residues. Germline CDR1 is MNHEY and CDR2 is SVGAGI. The CDR3 sequence is CASSYSGQYTGELFF. The CDR3 nucleotides read TGTGCCAGCAGTTACTCGGGGCAGTACACCGGGGAGCTGTTTTTT.

This clonotype was seen at least ten times. The chain links TRBV2 to TRBJ2-1, with D hard to call. The CDR3 runs 14 residues. Looked up from germline, CDR1 is SNHLY and CDR2 is FYNNEI. The ends were cut back, 6 bases at V and 0 bases at J, with 9 bases in the middle. The CDR3 DNA follows: TGTGCCAGCAGGGATTCCAGCTCCTACAATGAGCAGTTCTTC. Translated, it gives CASRDSSSYNEQFF.

This clonotype was seen ten or more times. This sequence joins TRBV28 and TRBJ2-3; 16 nucleotides line up with TRBD2. Germline-derived CDR1 and CDR2 are MDHEN and SYDVKM. The V and J ends lost 6 bases and 13 bases, in that order; junction bases with no gene match: 7. The CDR3 totals 14 residues. CDR3 sequence reads: CASRTGTSGGGKYF. CDR3 DNA: TGTGCCAGCAGGACGGGGACTAGCGGGGGGGGGAAGTATTTT.

This clonotype was seen only a few times. V gene TRBV9 combines with J gene TRBJ2-1, with D possibly TRBD2 on 6 matching bases. Between the trimmed V and J ends, which lost 4 bases and 13 bases, there was a span of 15 bases. Per the germline V gene, CDR1 is SGDLS and CDR2 is YYNGEE. CDR3 length: 12 amino acids. CDR3 nucleotides: TGTGCCAGCAGCCCTGGGGGGAAAACCCAGTTCTTC. It specifies CASSPGGKTQFF.

This clonotype was seen ten or more times. The rearrangement uses TRBV20-1 and TRBJ1-3; TRBD1 might be the D (5 bases). V was shortened by 1 base and J by 4 bases, with 17 bases between the two germline ends. Germline CDR1 reads DFQATT; CDR2 reads SNEGSKA (reference sequence). The length of the CDR3 is 16 residues. The CDR3 protein is CSARVPGREGGNTIYF. The CDR3 DNA follows: TGCAGTGCTAGAGTCCCTGGCAGGGAGGGCGGAAACACCATATATTTT.

The sample holds many counts of this clonotype. This sequence joins TRBV6-5 and TRBJ2-7; D remains ambiguous. Germline V CDR1 and CDR2: MNHEY, SVGAGI. The V end was cut by 4 bases, the J end by 4 bases, with 11 bases between. The CDR3 runs to 13 residues. CDR3 sequence: CASSLDGPYEQYF. The DNA of the CDR3 is TGTGCCAGCAGTTTGGACGGCCCTTACGAGCAGTACTTC.

The table lists this clonotype with many counts. V and J are TRBV27 and TRBJ2-7; D is perhaps TRBD1 (6 bases). Trimming stripped 5 bases from V and 4 bases from J, with 18 bases between. Germline CDR1 MNHEY, CDR2 SMNVEV (reference sequence). The CDR3 is made up of 15 amino acids. The CDR3 region has the DNA TGTGCCAGCAGTCCACACAGGGACAAGAGGTACGAGCAGTACTTC. This gives the protein CASSPHRDKRYEQYF.

Ten or more counts support this clonotype. The rearrangement joins TRBV18 to TRBJ1-3; D is uncertain. The CDR3 has 15 residues. The ends were cut back, 3 bases at V and 0 bases at J, with 9 bases in the middle. In germline, CDR1 is KGHSH, CDR2 LQKENI. The CDR3 spells CASSPSVSSGNTIYF. The DNA for the CDR3 is TGTGCCAGCTCACCCTCCGTAAGCTCTGGAAACACCATATATTTT.

Many counts were recorded for this clonotype. The chain links TRBV28 to TRBJ2-5, with D perhaps assigned TRBD1 or TRBD2 (5 bases each). This CDR3 contains 15 residues. V shed 2 bases and J shed 0 bases, with 10 bases lying between them. Looked up from germline, CDR1 is MDHEN and CDR2 is SYDVKM. CDR3 protein: CASSLEGTDQETQYF. DNA of the CDR3: TGTGCCAGCAGTTTAGAGGGGACGGACCAAGAGACCCAGTACTTC. Full variable domain (remainder filled in from reference TRBV28 and TRBJ2-5): DVKVTQSSRYLVKRTGEKVFLECVQDMDHENMFWYRQDPGLGLRLIYFSYDVKMKEKGDIPEGYSVSREKKERFSLILESASTNQTSMYLCASSLEGTDQETQYFGPGTRLLVL.

This clonotype was seen ten or more times. The chain links TRBV9 to TRBJ1-3; 7 bases line up with TRBD1. The V gene end was trimmed by 0 bases and the J gene end by 0 bases; junction bases not matched to a gene: 6. The CDR3 length is 17 residues. CDR1 SGDLS and CDR2 YYNGEE come from the germline V gene. The CDR3 loop reads CASSVGGQANSGNTIYF. The CDR3 bases are TGTGCCAGCAGCGTAGGTGGACAGGCAAACTCTGGAAACACCATATATTTT.

This clonotype was recorded many times. The rearrangement uses TRBV7-9 and TRBJ1-5, with a tentative D call TRBD1 (6 bases). The CDR3 length is 15 residues. V lost 5 bases and J 0 bases, leaving 11 bases between the germline ends. The germline gives CDR1 SEHNR, CDR2 FQNEAQ (reference sequence). DNA for the CDR3: TGTGCCAGCAGCCCCCAGGACAGTAGCAATCAGCCCCAGCATTTT. This gives the protein CASSPQDSSNQPQHF.

This clonotype was recorded many times. The J gene is TRBJ2-1, the V gene TRBV7-9; 10 nucleotides align to TRBD2. Per the germline V gene, CDR1 is SEHNR and CDR2 is FQNEAQ (reference sequence). The V segment lost 4 bases and the J segment 4 bases; nucleotides outside the gene matches: 4. The CDR3 contains 15 residues. CDR3 in DNA: TGTGCCAGCAGCTCCGGACTAGCGGAGTACAATGAGCAGTTCTTC. Its translation: CASSSGLAEYNEQFF.

This clonotype occurred many times. The DNA of the CDR3 is TGTGCCAGCAGTGAGCTGGACAAGAGCTATGGCTACACCTTC. This codes for CASSELDKSYGYTF. J is TRBJ1-2 and V is TRBV6-1; D is possibly TRBD1 (5 bases). Germline CDR1 reads MNHNS; CDR2 reads SASEGT. This CDR3 region has 14 residues. V dropped 3 bases and J dropped 4 bases, with 12 bases sitting between them.

In its sample, this clonotype was seen many times. The rearrangement links TRBV7-9 to TRBJ2-5, with D possibly being TRBD1 (5 bases). Per germline, CDR1 SEHNR and CDR2 FQNEAQ (reference sequence). The CDR3 is made up of 16 amino acids. Trimming removed 6 bases from V and 3 bases from J, with 20 bases in between. CDR3 in DNA: TGTGCCAGCAGGTATTCTAGGACCAGGGCCGAAGAGACCCAGTACTTC. Its protein is CASRYSRTRAEETQYF. The full variable domain, rest sourced from reference TRBV7-9 and TRBJ2-5, is DTGVSQNPRHKITKRGQNVTFRCDPISEHNRLYWYRQTLGQGPEFLTYFQNEAQLEKSRLLSDRFSAERPKGSFSTLEIQRTEQGDSAMYLCASRYSRTRAEETQYFGPGTRLLVL.